A single sample gave rise to the 26 T cell receptor beta chains below, sequenced in a study of T cell changes during pregnancy in multiple sclerosis. Sequencing used immunoSEQ multiplex PCR; TCRdb keeps in-frame clones, though not all of them. This table holds around 35,000 clones, around 92% found once. The sequencing input was PBMCs (not recorded whether the cells were cultured). Receptors were obtained from a female donor with multiple sclerosis, enrolled in a pregnancy study.

This chain links TRBV5-4 with TRBJ2-3, with TRBD2 matching 9 bases. V dropped 1 base and J dropped 0; count of bases not matched to a gene: 3. The CDR3 consists of 16 residues. Germline-derived CDR1 and CDR2 are SGHNT and YYREEE (reference sequence). DNA of the CDR3: TGTGCCAGCAGCTTGCTTGCGGGAGGGAGCACAGATACGCAGTATTTT. Translation: CASSLLAGGSTDTQYF.

The V call is TRBV10-3, the J call TRBJ2-7; D ambiguous. The CDR3 is 12 residues long. Germline lookup yields CDR1 ENHRY and CDR2 SYGVKD. Trimming shortened V by 10 bases and J by 2 bases, and 12 bases separated the two germline ends. This CDR3 is CATTDNAYEQYF. The CDR3 bases are TGTGCCACGACCGATAACGCCTACGAGCAGTACTTC.

The chain joins TRBV27 to TRBJ1-6; D might be TRBD1 (5 bases). Germline loops: CDR1 MNHEY, CDR2 SMNVEV (reference sequence). The CDR3 spans 14 residues. V was clipped by 4 bases and J by 13 bases, with 17 bases between them. The CDR3 is CASSSDRPPRPLHF. The CDR3 DNA sequence: TGTGCCAGCAGTTCCGACAGACCCCCTCGCCCCCTCCACTTT.

The table lists this clone with a count of one. The chain carries TRBV5-1 and TRBJ2-2; no definite D call. Trimming left V 1 base short and J 2 bases short, with 9 bases between. Germline V gene data show CDR1 as SGHRS and CDR2 as YFSETQ. The CDR3 totals 15 residues. DNA of the CDR3: TGCGCCAGCAGCTTGAATCCAGGCAACACCGGGGAGCTGTTTTTT. This gives the protein CASSLNPGNTGELFF.

This rearrangement joins TRBV7-9 to TRBJ2-3, with D possibly being TRBD1 (6 bases). The CDR3 is made up of 14 amino acids. Deletions cut 1 base from V and 6 bases from J, with 11 bases between. Germline V lookup: CDR1 SEHNR, CDR2 FQNEAQ (reference sequence). The CDR3 nucleotides are TGTGCCAGCAGCTTAGATCAGGGGATGGATACGCAGTATTTT. It yields the protein CASSLDQGMDTQYF.

The chain links TRBV10-1 to TRBJ2-1; TRBD2 matches at 13 bases. J gave up 7 bases and V 6 bases, and 3 bases lay outside the gene matches. The CDR3 totals 14 residues. Per the germline V gene, CDR1 is WNHNN and CDR2 is SYGVQD (reference sequence). In DNA form, the CDR3 reads TGCGCCAGCAGCGGGACTAGCGGGATGAATGAGCAGTTCTTC. Translation: CASSGTSGMNEQFF.

The chain couples TRBV28 to TRBJ1-1; D ambiguous. V shed 5 bases and J shed 4 bases, with 14 bases lying between them. Germline values: CDR1 MDHEN, CDR2 SYDVKM. The CDR3 loop spans 14 amino acids. The CDR3 reads CASSTGPTSTEAFF. CDR3 nucleotide sequence: TGTGCCAGCAGTACCGGGCCCACTAGCACTGAAGCTTTCTTT.

This sequence joins TRBV27 and TRBJ2-7; 9 nucleotides agree with TRBD1. With V trimmed by 8 bases and J by 3 bases, 2 bases remained unmatched. Germline values: CDR1 MNHEY, CDR2 SMNVEV (reference sequence). The CDR3 length is 12 residues. CDR3 residues: CASGQGNYEQYF. CDR3 in DNA: TGTGCCAGCGGACAGGGGAACTACGAGCAGTACTTC.

The chain employs TRBV6-1 and TRBJ1-5, with 10 bases identical to TRBD1. The trim removed 4 bases at V and 0 bases at J, leaving 15 bases unmatched. The CDR3 extends over 20 amino acids. The germline V gene has CDR1 MNHNS and CDR2 SASEGT. The CDR3 loop reads CASSGRLPGQGLYSNQPQHF. CDR3 bases: TGTGCCAGCAGTGGCCGCCTCCCGGGACAGGGGCTTTATAGCAATCAGCCCCAGCATTTT.

The gene calls are TRBV27 and TRBJ2-7; TRBD1 matches 9 bases. There are 15 residues in the CDR3. From germline, CDR1 is MNHEY and CDR2 SMNVEV (reference sequence). Trimming cost V 6 bases and J 3 bases; bases outside gene matches: 9. The CDR3 loop is CASRLVGQGYYEQYF. The CDR3 DNA is TGTGCCAGCAGATTGGTTGGACAGGGGTACTACGAGCAGTACTTC.

The rearrangement links TRBV28 to TRBJ2-2; D gene unclear. The germline V gene encodes CDR1 MDHEN and CDR2 SYDVKM. The CDR3 has 11 residues. With 3 bases removed from V and 9 bases from J, the gap between germline ends came to 5 bases. The CDR3 is CASSFMRELFF. The CDR3 nucleotides read TGTGCCAGCAGTTTTATGAGGGAGCTGTTTTTT.

The chain combines TRBV11-2 with TRBJ2-2, with a possible D match to TRBD1 (5 bases). Germline assignment: CDR1 SGHAT and CDR2 FQNNGV. This CDR3 contains 16 residues. V shed 2 bases and J shed 4 bases, with 14 bases lying between them. For the CDR3, the DNA is TGTGCCAGCAGCTTAAGTCTCTCAAGGGGCACCGGGGAGCTGTTTTTT. Amino acid sequence: CASSLSLSRGTGELFF.

This chain joins TRBV29-1 and TRBJ2-7; 8 nucleotides agree with TRBD2. The CDR3 runs to 13 residues. The germline CDR1 and CDR2 sequences are SQVTM and ANQGSEA. The V gene end was trimmed by 6 bases and the J gene end by 4 bases; junction bases not matched to a gene: 8. The CDR3 bases are TGCAGCGTACGGGGGGGGCATGCTTACGAGCAGTACTTC. Translated: CSVRGGHAYEQYF.

The gene calls are TRBV29-1 and TRBJ2-1, with D unclear. The V gene's germline CDR1 is SQVTM and CDR2 ANQGSEA. V was shortened by 3 bases and J by 1 base, with 7 bases between the two germline ends. This CDR3 spans 13 amino acids. The CDR3 DNA follows: TGCAGCGTTGACAGGTTGTCCTACAATGAGCAGTTCTTC. Protein: CSVDRLSYNEQFF.

The rearrangement uses TRBV30 and TRBJ2-5, with D perhaps matching TRBD1 (6 bases). V lost 5 bases and J 5 bases, leaving 21 bases between the germline ends. The CDR3 sequence is 15 residues long. Germline V gene sequence: CDR1 GTSNPN, CDR2 SVGIG (reference sequence). CDR3: CAWSSGTLSGETQYF. CDR3 DNA sequence: TGTGCCTGGTCCTCCGGGACACTCTCCGGGGAGACCCAGTACTTC.

This chain uses TRBV7-9 with TRBJ1-2; tentatively, D is TRBD1 (6 bases). Germline assignment: CDR1 SEHNR and CDR2 FQNEAQ (reference sequence). The CDR3 is 14 residues long. V was shortened by 1 base and J by 8 bases, with 14 bases between the two germline ends. CDR3 nucleotides: TGTGCCAGCAGCTTAGATAGCCAGGGGCGCGGCTACACCTTC. Its translation is CASSLDSQGRGYTF.

By share, this clone counts as medium-sized. The chain carries TRBV10-3 and TRBJ2-7; 8 positions agree with TRBD2. Germline V gene lookup returns CDR1 ENHRY and CDR2 SYGVKD. Losses at the gene ends were 0 bases for V and 2 bases for J; bases not matched to a gene: 6. The CDR3 is 16 amino acids. The CDR3, as DNA: TGTGCCATCAGTGAGTCGGCGGGAGGTATCGCCTACGAGCAGTACTTC. Amino acid sequence: CAISESAGGIAYEQYF.

A single count supports this clone. The chain has TRBV2 and TRBJ1-2; 10 bases match TRBD1. Germline V gives CDR1 SNHLY, CDR2 FYNNEI. CDR3 length equals 14 residues. Trimming cost V 6 bases and J 3 bases; bases outside gene matches: 4. CDR3 bases: TGTGCCAGCAGCGCGACAGGGGGCTACTATGGCTACACCTTC. Protein sequence: CASSATGGYYGYTF. The variable domain in full, completed from reference TRBV2 and TRBJ1-2, reads EPEVTQTPSHQVTQMGQEVILRCVPISNHLYFYWYRQILGQKVEFLVSFYNNEISEKSEIFDDQFSVERPDGSNFTLKIRSTKLEDSAMYFCASSATGGYYGYTFGSGTRLTVV.

V and J are TRBV6-1 and TRBJ1-4, with D possibly matching TRBD1 (5 bases). The CDR3 has 17 residues. Germline values: CDR1 MNHNS, CDR2 SASEGT. Trimming removed 0 bases at V and 5 bases at J, with 16 bases between. The CDR3 here is CASSEAVQGSSNEKLFF. CDR3 bases: TGTGCCAGCAGTGAAGCGGTTCAGGGCAGCTCAAATGAAAAACTGTTTTTT.

This chain connects TRBV5-1 to TRBJ1-3; D ambiguous. Looked up from germline, CDR1 is SGHRS and CDR2 is YFSETQ. This CDR3 has 13 residues. V lost 0 bases, J lost 6 bases, and 7 bases lay in between. This CDR3 is CASSLDQVNTIYF. DNA for the CDR3: TGCGCCAGCAGCTTGGACCAAGTAAACACCATATATTTT.

This chain links TRBV9 with TRBJ1-2, with D possibly TRBD1 on 6 matching bases. CDR1 SGDLS and CDR2 YYNGEE come from the germline V gene. The CDR3 contains 14 residues. V was shortened by 2 bases and J by 7 bases, with 15 bases between the two germline ends. The CDR3 region is CASSVQAQGSGYTF. The CDR3 DNA sequence: TGTGCCAGCAGCGTTCAGGCACAGGGATCTGGCTACACCTTC.

This rearrangement joins TRBV4-1 to TRBJ1-2; no reliable D call. CDR3 length: 15 residues. V lost 1 base, J lost 4 bases, and 13 bases lay in between. Looked up from germline, CDR1 is MGHRA and CDR2 is YSYEKL. CDR3 region: CASSQAVGFPYGYTF. The CDR3 region has the DNA TGCGCCAGCAGCCAAGCTGTGGGGTTCCCCTATGGCTACACCTTC.

CDR3 residues: CASSKQGAPYEQYF. In nucleotides, the CDR3 is TGTGCCAGCAGCAAACAGGGGGCCCCCTACGAGCAGTACTTC. The gene calls are TRBV5-6 and TRBJ2-7; 9 bases are a match to TRBD1. This CDR3 region has 14 residues. Germline assignment: CDR1 SGHDT and CDR2 YYEEEE. J was trimmed by 2 bases and V by 4 bases; bases with no gene match: 4.

The V gene is TRBV5-1, the J gene TRBJ2-1; unclear D gene. This CDR3 comprises 15 residues. V lost 0 bases and J 4 bases, leaving 11 bases between the germline ends. CDR1 is SGHRS and CDR2 is YFSETQ in the germline V gene. CDR3 coding DNA: TGCGCCAGCAGCTTGGAGGGTCAGCTTTACAATGAGCAGTTCTTC. It yields the protein CASSLEGQLYNEQFF.

The J gene is TRBJ1-4, the V gene TRBV5-4; D is perhaps TRBD1 (5 bases). CDR3 length: 14 residues. Trimming removed 1 base at V and 4 bases at J, with 8 bases between. The germline gives CDR1 SGHNT, CDR2 YYREEE (reference sequence). CDR3 DNA sequence: TGTGCCAGCAGCTTGTCACAGGTTAATGAAAAACTGTTTTTT. It yields the protein CASSLSQVNEKLFF. Full variable domain (outside the CDR3, taken from reference TRBV5-4 and TRBJ1-4): ETGVTQSPTHLIKTRGQQVTLRCSSQSGHNTVSWYQQALGQGPQFIFQYYREEENGRGNFPPRFSGLQFPNYSSELNVNALELDDSALYLCASSLSQVNEKLFFGSGTQLSVL.

The V and J genes are TRBV7-9 and TRBJ2-5; possibly TRBD1 for D (6 bases). Germline lookup yields CDR1 SEHNR and CDR2 FQNEAQ (reference sequence). The CDR3 runs to 15 residues. The V end lost 4 bases, the J end lost 0 bases, and 12 bases lay between the germline ends. As DNA, the CDR3 is TGTGCCAGCAGCTCCCTAGACAGGCACCAAGAGACCCAGTACTTC. Its translation is CASSSLDRHQETQYF.